One sample yielded the 5 T cell receptor beta chains listed below, sequenced in a study of blood T cell repertoires in COVID-19. Sequencing used immunoSEQ multiplex PCR; TCRdb keeps in-frame clones, though not all of them. This sample has approximately 200,000 clones, with roughly 80% found just once. Input material: peripheral blood. These receptors all stem from a woman between 50 and 59 years old with acute or convalescent COVID-19.

This clone was seen a handful of times. The chain is built from TRBV6-5 and TRBJ1-6, with 7 bases identical to TRBD1. This CDR3 has 15 amino acids. V shed 2 bases and J 5 bases; nucleotides not matched to a gene: 3. CDR1 MNHEY and CDR2 SVGAGI come from the germline V gene. The CDR3 DNA reads as TGTGCCAGCAGTTACGGCGGACAGGATAATTCACCCCTCCACTTT. As protein: CASSYGGQDNSPLHF.

CDR3 sequence reads: CASRDLATNEKLFF. CDR3 coding DNA: TGCGCCAGCAGAGACTTGGCAACTAATGAAAAACTGTTTTTT. V usage is TRBV5-1 and J usage is TRBJ1-4; no clear D. This CDR3 spans 14 amino acids. The V gene lost 5 bases and the J gene lost 0 bases, with 8 bases spanning the gap. Per germline, CDR1 SGHRS and CDR2 YFSETQ.

This clone was observed a handful of times. This sequence joins TRBV3-1 (or the pseudogene TRBV3-2) and TRBJ1-2; unclear D gene. Germline V gene sequence: CDR1 LGHDT, CDR2 YNNKEL (reference sequence). The germline V and J ends were trimmed by 6 bases and 8 bases, with 16 bases remaining between them. The CDR3 loop spans 13 amino acids. CDR3 in amino acids: CASRGSGKRGYTF. In nucleotides, the CDR3 is TGTGCCAGCAGAGGATCGGGGAAGAGGGGCTACACCTTC.

The rearrangement uses TRBV28 and TRBJ2-1; 8 bases fit TRBD1. V shed 11 bases, J shed 3 bases, and the junction held 9 bases outside the gene matches. From germline, CDR1 is MDHEN and CDR2 SYDVKM. CDR3 length: 14 residues. For the CDR3, the DNA is TGTGCCTTTCCAGACAGGGGAGTCTACAATGAGCAGTTCTTC. Protein sequence: CAFPDRGVYNEQFF.

The rearrangement uses TRBV10-3 and TRBJ2-7; D is possibly TRBD1 (6 bases). V gave up 7 bases and J gave up 0 bases, with 13 bases separating them. From germline, CDR1 is ENHRY and CDR2 SYGVKD. The CDR3 consists of 14 residues. CDR3 region: CAIKGQLSSYEQYF. DNA of the CDR3: TGTGCCATCAAAGGACAGTTAAGCTCCTACGAGCAGTACTTC.